This TCR beta chain was recovered during a study of blood T cell repertoires in COVID-19. Study-wide background: Samples came from the United States, Italy and Spain, spanning acute and convalescent COVID-19. From T cells, B-cell-depleted T cells, or PBMCs came the material, which was cDNA or gDNA.

TCRdb keeps only in-frame clones here, not all; method: immunoSEQ multiplex PCR. The table has 160,000 or so clones, more than 80% seen once. Input material: peripheral blood. The source of this sequence is a woman in her 40s with acute or convalescent COVID-19.

CDR3 coding DNA: TGTGCCAGCAGTGAGTTACGTGGTTACGAGCAGTACTTC. Translation gives CASSELRGYEQYF. The chain recombines TRBV6-2 or TRBV6-3 with TRBJ2-7, with unresolved D. CDR3 length: 13 residues. V gave up 5 bases and J gave up 4 bases, with 12 bases separating them. Germline V gene data show CDR1 as MNHEY and CDR2 as SVGEGT.